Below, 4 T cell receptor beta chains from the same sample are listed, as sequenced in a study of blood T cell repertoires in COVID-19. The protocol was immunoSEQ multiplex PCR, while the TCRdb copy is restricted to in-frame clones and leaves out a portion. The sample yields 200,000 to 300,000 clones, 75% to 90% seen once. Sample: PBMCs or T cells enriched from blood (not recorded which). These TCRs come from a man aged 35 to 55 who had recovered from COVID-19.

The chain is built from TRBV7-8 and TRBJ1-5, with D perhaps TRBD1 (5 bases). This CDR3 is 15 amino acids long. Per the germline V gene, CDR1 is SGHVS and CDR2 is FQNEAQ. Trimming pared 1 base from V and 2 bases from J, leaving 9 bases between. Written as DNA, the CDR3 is TGTGCCAGCAGCTTAGGGAGGGGAGGCAATCAGCCCCAGCATTTT. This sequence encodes CASSLGRGGNQPQHF.

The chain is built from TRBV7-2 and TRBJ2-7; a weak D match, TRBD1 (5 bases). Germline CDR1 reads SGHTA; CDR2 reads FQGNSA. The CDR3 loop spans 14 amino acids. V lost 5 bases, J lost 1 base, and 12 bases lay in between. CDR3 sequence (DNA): TGTGCCAGCAGCCCCAGGGTCACGTCCTACGAGCAGTACTTC. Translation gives CASSPRVTSYEQYF.

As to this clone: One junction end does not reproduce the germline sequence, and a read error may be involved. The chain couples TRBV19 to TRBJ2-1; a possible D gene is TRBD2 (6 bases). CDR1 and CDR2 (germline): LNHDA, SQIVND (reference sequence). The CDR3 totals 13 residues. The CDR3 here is CASSHRLDKEQFF. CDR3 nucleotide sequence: TGTGCCAGTAGTCACCGACTAGACAAAGAGCAGTTCTTC. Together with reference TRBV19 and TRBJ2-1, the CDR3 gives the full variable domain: DGGITQSPKYLFRKEGQNVTLSCEQNLNHDAMYWYRQDPGQGLRLIYYSQIVNDFQKGDIAEGYSVSREKKESFPLTVTSAQKNPTAFYLCASSHRLDKEQFFGPGTRLTVL.

CDR3 coding DNA: TGCGCCAGCAGCCTAAGGACTACTAGCACAGATACGCAGTATTTT. It translates to CASSLRTTSTDTQYF. The rearrangement uses TRBV5-1 and TRBJ2-3; maybe TRBD2 (6 bases). CDR3 length equals 15 residues. Germline V gene lookup returns CDR1 SGHRS and CDR2 YFSETQ. The germline V and J ends were trimmed by 4 bases and 0 bases, with 12 bases remaining between them.